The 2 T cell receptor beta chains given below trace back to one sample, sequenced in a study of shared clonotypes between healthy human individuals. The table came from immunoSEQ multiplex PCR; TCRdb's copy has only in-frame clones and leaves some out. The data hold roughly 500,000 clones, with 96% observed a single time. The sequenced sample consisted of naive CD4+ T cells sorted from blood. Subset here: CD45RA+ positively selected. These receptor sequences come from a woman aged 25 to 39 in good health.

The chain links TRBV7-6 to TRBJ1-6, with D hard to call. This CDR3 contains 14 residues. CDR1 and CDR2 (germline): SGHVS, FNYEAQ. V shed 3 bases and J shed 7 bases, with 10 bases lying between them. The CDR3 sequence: CASSFLPQNSPLHF. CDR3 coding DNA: TGTGCCAGCAGCTTTTTGCCGCAGAATTCACCCCTCCACTTT.

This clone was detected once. The chain's CDR3 is CASSLAAGVWTGELFF. The CDR3, as DNA: TGTGCCAGCAGCTTAGCGGCAGGGGTTTGGACCGGGGAGCTGTTTTTT. This rearrangement joins TRBV11-3 to TRBJ2-2, with D tentatively TRBD1 (6 bases). The V gene's germline CDR1 is SGHNT and CDR2 YENEEA. The CDR3 runs 16 residues. V lost 1 base to trimming and J lost 5 bases, with 14 bases between them.